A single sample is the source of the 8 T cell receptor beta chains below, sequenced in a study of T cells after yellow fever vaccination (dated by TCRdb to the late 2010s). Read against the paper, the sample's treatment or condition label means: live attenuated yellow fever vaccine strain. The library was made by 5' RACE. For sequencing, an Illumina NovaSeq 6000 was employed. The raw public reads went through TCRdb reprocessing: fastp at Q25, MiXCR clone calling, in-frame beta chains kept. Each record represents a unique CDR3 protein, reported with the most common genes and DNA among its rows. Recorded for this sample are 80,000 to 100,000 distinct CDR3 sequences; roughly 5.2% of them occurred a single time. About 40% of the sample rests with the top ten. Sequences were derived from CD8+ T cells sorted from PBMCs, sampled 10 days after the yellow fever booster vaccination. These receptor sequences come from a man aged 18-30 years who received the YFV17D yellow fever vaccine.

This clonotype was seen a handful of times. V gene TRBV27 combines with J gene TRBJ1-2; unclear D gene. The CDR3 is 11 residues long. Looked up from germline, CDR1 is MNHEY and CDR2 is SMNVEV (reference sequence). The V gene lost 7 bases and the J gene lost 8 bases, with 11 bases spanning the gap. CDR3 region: CASTLTGGYTF. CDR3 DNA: TGTGCCAGCACCTTGACCGGCGGCTACACCTTC.

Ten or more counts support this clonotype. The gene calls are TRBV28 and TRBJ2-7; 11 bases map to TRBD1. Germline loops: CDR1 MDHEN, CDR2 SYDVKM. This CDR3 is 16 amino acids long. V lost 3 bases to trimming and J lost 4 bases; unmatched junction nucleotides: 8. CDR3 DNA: TGTGCCAGCAGTTTCAGGGACAGGGGGACCCTGTACGAGCAGTACGTC. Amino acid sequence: CASSFRDRGTLYEQYV.

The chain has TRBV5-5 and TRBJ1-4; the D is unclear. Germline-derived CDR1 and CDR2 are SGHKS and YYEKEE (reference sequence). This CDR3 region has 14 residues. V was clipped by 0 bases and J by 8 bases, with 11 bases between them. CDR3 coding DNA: TGTGCCAGCAGCTTGGAGATGGGAGAAGAAAAACTGTTTTTT. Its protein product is CASSLEMGEEKLFF.

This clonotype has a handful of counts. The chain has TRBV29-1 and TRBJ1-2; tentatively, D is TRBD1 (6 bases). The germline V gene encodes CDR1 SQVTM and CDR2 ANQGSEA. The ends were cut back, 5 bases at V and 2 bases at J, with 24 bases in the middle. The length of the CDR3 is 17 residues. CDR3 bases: TGCAGCGTTTCTGGGGTGCGTTTAACAGGGCCCAACTATGGCTACACCTTC. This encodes CSVSGVRLTGPNYGYTF.

CDR3 sequence reads: CASSQRWVGGDTQYF. CDR3 sequence (DNA): TGCGCCAGCAGCCAACGGTGGGTTGGAGGGGATACGCAGTATTTT. V usage is TRBV4-1 and J usage is TRBJ2-3, with D possibly TRBD2 on 6 matching bases. The length of the CDR3 is 15 residues. Per the germline V gene, CDR1 is MGHRA and CDR2 is YSYEKL. V was clipped by 2 bases and J by 6 bases, with 15 bases between them.

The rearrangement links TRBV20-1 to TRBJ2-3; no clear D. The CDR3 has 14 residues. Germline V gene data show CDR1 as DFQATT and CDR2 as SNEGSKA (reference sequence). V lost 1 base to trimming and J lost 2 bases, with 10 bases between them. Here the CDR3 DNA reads TGCAGTGCTAGAGCAGACGAATCCACAGATACGCAGTATTTT. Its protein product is CSARADESTDTQYF.

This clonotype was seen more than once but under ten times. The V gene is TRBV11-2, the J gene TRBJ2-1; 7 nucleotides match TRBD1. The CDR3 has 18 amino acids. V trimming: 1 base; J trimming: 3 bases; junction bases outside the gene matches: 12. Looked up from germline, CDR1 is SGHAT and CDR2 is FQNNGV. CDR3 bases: TGTGCCAGCAGCTTAGGAGAATCGGGACAGAGGTTCTACAATGAGCAGTTCTTC. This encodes CASSLGESGQRFYNEQFF.

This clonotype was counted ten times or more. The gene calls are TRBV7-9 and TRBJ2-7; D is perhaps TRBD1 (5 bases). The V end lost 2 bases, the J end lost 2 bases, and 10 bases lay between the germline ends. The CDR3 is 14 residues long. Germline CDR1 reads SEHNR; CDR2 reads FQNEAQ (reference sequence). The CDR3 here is CASSLSSGPYEQYF. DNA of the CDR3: TGTGCCAGCAGCTTATCATCAGGGCCCTACGAGCAGTACTTC.